This TCR beta chain is from a study of CD8+ T cells in alopecia areata. This clone was seen a few times. The CDR3 sequence is 14 residues long. CDR1 and CDR2 from the germline V gene are KGHSH and LQKENI. Trimming removed 5 bases at V and 1 base at J, with 11 bases between. Following extraction, RNA underwent reverse transcription to cDNA, which served as the sequencing template. Assay used: immunoSEQ multiplex PCR; TCRdb lists only in-frame clones, some missing. The data hold 150,000 or so clones, with around 47% observed a single time. The chain employs TRBV18 and TRBJ1-1; D unresolved. Sequencing was performed on CD4+ T cells sorted from blood. The receptor's source is a human donor with alopecia areata. CDR3 sequence (DNA): TGTGCCAGCTCAAGGTCCAGAGGGAACACTGAAGCTTTCTTT. Translated: CASSRSRGNTEAFF. Filled out from reference TRBV18 and TRBJ1-1, the complete variable domain reads NAGVMQNPRHLVRRRGQEARLRCSPMKGHSHVYWYRQLPEEGLKFMVYLQKENIIDESGMPKERFSAEFPKEGPSILRIQQVVRGDSAAYFCASSRSRGNTEAFFGQGTRLTVV.